The next 8 T cell receptor beta chains were all read from a single sample in a study of T cell responses to AZD1222 COVID-19 vaccine. Some clones are missing from TCRdb's copy, which holds only in-frame ones; the method was immunoSEQ multiplex PCR. The sample lists about 97,000 clones, about 87% occurring once. The sample was peripheral blood, taken 28 days after the second AZD1222 dose. Receptors originate from an adult who received the AZD1222 COVID-19 vaccine.

J is TRBJ2-1 and V is TRBV6-2 or TRBV6-3, with D unresolved. This CDR3 region has 11 residues. V lost 4 bases to trimming and J lost 9 bases, with 7 bases between them. Germline-derived CDR1 and CDR2 are MNHEY and SVGEGT. In nucleotides, the CDR3 is TGTGCCAGCAGTTGGTTAGGTGAGCAGTTCTTC. It translates to CASSWLGEQFF.

The chain is built from TRBV12-3 or TRBV12-4 and TRBJ1-1, with D hard to call. This CDR3 comprises 13 residues. The V end lost 6 bases, the J end lost 0 bases, and 8 bases lay between the germline ends. In DNA, the CDR3 is TGTGCCAGCAGCGCTAAAATGAACACTGAAGCTTTCTTT. As protein: CASSAKMNTEAFF.

V and J are TRBV2 and TRBJ1-2, with a possible D match to TRBD1 (5 bases). V was shortened by 11 bases and J by 7 bases, with 14 bases between the two germline ends. In germline, CDR1 is SNHLY, CDR2 FYNNEI. This CDR3 contains 11 residues. The CDR3 protein is CAPMVGGGYTF. As DNA, the CDR3 is TGTGCCCCCATGGTGGGGGGTGGCTACACCTTC.

The chain recombines TRBV12-1 with TRBJ2-7; the D segment call TRBD2 is taken from the table without a DNA check. TRBV12-1 is termed a pseudogene. This CDR3 spans 15 amino acids. CDR3: CASSWTSGRLYEQYF. The CDR3 region has the DNA TGTGCCAGCAGCTGGACTAGCGGGAGGCTGTACGAGCAGTACTTC.

The chain recombines TRBV6-5 with TRBJ1-6; tentative D call: TRBD1 (6 bases). Germline V CDR1 and CDR2: MNHEY, SVGAGI. The CDR3 has 15 residues. V lost 5 bases, J lost 5 bases, and 13 bases lay in between. CDR3 sequence (DNA): TGTGCCAGCAGTACCTCGGGGGGCCATAATTCACCCCTCCACTTT. Amino acid sequence: CASSTSGGHNSPLHF.

The J gene is TRBJ2-7, the V gene TRBV3-1 (or the pseudogene TRBV3-2); no definite D call. In germline, CDR1 is LGHDT, CDR2 YNNKEL (reference sequence). This CDR3 contains 15 residues. The germline V and J ends were trimmed by 1 base and 0 bases, with 10 bases remaining between them. The CDR3 DNA sequence: TGTGCCAGCAGCCAAGCACTGCAAAACTCCTACGAGCAGTACTTC. Residues: CASSQALQNSYEQYF.

The chain has TRBV19 and TRBJ2-1; TRBD1 is a possible D gene (5 bases). The ends were cut back, 4 bases at V and 6 bases at J, with 13 bases in the middle. The V gene's germline CDR1 is LNHDA and CDR2 SQIVND (reference sequence). The CDR3 is 14 amino acids. The CDR3 loop reads CASSNQQAGNEQFF. The CDR3 DNA reads TGTGCCAGTAGTAATCAACAGGCTGGCAATGAGCAGTTCTTC.

The genes are TRBV3-1 (or the pseudogene TRBV3-2) and TRBJ2-3; TRBD2 might be the D (7 bases). The V end was cut by 4 bases, the J end by 1 base, with 18 bases between. Germline V gene data show CDR1 as LGHDT and CDR2 as YNNKEL (reference sequence). This CDR3 has 17 residues. CDR3: CASSLRGRGPGTDTQYF. CDR3 nucleotides: TGTGCCAGCAGCCTTCGGGGGCGGGGGCCCGGCACAGATACGCAGTATTTT.